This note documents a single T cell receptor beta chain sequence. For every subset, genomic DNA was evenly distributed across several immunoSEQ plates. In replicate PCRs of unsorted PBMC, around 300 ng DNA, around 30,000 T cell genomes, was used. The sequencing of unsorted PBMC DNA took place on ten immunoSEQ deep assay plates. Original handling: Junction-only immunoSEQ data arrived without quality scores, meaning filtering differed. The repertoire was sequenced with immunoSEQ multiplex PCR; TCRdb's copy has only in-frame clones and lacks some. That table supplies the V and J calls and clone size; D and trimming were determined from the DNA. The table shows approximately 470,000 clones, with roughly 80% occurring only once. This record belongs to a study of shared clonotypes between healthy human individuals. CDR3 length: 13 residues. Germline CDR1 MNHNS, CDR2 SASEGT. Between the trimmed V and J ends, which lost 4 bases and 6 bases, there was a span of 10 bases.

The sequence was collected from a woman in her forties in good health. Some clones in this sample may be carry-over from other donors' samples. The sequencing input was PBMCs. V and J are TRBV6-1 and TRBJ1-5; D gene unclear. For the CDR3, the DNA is TGTGCCAGCAGTGGGTTTTTCGGTCAGCCCCAGCATTTT. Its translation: CASSGFFGQPQHF.